This T cell receptor beta chain was sequenced during a study of cytomegalovirus exposure and HLA in healthy donors. Study-wide results and caveats: In a later analysis, TCR beta V- and J-gene trimming showed a link to a missense DCLRE1C variant. Researchers reported from a later analysis that most CMV-associated TCR beta chains appeared HLA-restricted. Sequencing depth roughly uniform across donors was assumed in presence/absence analyses. Researchers reported that a few CMV-associated chains were confirmed in vitro as CMV antigen-specific.

About this clone itself: Its target is not known.

PCR amplification relied on 60 Vbeta primers (plus 13 Jbeta primers). Method: immunoSEQ multiplex PCR; TCRdb's copy keeps in-frame clones and lacks some. This table has 80,000 or so clones, approximately 75% appearing once. The sequenced material came from PBMCs. The clonotype originates from a woman aged 40 to 55 in good health and CMV-seronegative.

The CDR3 DNA reads as TGTGCCAGCAGCGGGACTGGGGCCGATCAGCCCCAGCATTTT. Protein sequence: CASSGTGADQPQHF. J is TRBJ1-5 and V is TRBV2, with TRBD1 as a possible D gene (5 bases). The CDR3 is 14 amino acids. Germline CDR1 and CDR2: SNHLY and FYNNEI. Trimming took off 6 bases at V and 5 bases at J, with 14 bases between the two ends.